Following are 3 T cell receptor beta chains from one sample sequenced in a study of CD8+ T cells in alopecia areata. RNA extraction was followed by reverse transcription into cDNA, which acted as the sequencing template. Sequencing used immunoSEQ multiplex PCR; TCRdb keeps in-frame clones, though not all of them. The sample has 100,000 to 150,000 clones, 49% seen once; the top ten hold roughly 20%. The sample here was CD8+ T cells sorted from blood, taken at week 0. The receptors were sampled from a human donor with alopecia areata.

The chain links TRBV30 to TRBJ2-3, with 9 nucleotides matching TRBD2. CDR1 and CDR2 (germline): GTSNPN, SVGIG (reference sequence). This CDR3 has 11 amino acids. The J segment lost 9 bases and the V segment lost 6 bases, leaving 4 bases of the junction unmatched. The CDR3 coding sequence is TGTGCCTGTCTGACTAGCGGAACGCAGTATTTT. Encoded protein: CACLTSGTQYF.

There are a few counts of this clone. Germline and junction disagree at one end, which may indicate a read error. The V call is TRBV29-1, the J call TRBJ1-4, with 7 positions matching TRBD1. CDR1 and CDR2 (germline): SQVTM, ANQGSEA. The CDR3 runs 12 residues. Here the CDR3 reads CSVEGTQGDLNF. CDR3 nucleotide sequence: TGCAGCGTTGAAGGGACTCAGGGGGACCTAAATTTT.

The chain carries TRBV13 and TRBJ1-1; possibly TRBD1 for D (6 bases). The CDR3 is 16 amino acids. Germline lookup yields CDR1 PRHDT and CDR2 FYEKMQ (reference sequence). Trimming stripped 1 base from V and 0 bases from J, with 12 bases between. Here the CDR3 reads CASSLAPRTVNTEAFF. Here the CDR3 DNA reads TGTGCCAGCAGCTTAGCCCCTCGGACAGTGAACACTGAAGCTTTCTTT.